A single sample gave rise to the 18 T cell receptor beta chains below, sequenced in a study of cytomegalovirus exposure and HLA in healthy donors. 60 Vbeta and 13 Jbeta primers were used in PCR. Method: immunoSEQ multiplex PCR; TCRdb's copy keeps in-frame clones and lacks some. This sample has roughly 160,000 clones, with approximately 80% found just once. The sample comprised PBMCs. These TCRs come from a male donor in good health and CMV-seronegative.

This chain links TRBV28 with TRBJ2-7; 8 nucleotides align to TRBD1. CDR3 length: 16 amino acids. Unmatched junction bases numbered 10, after V lost 6 bases and J lost 0 bases. Germline V gene lookup returns CDR1 MDHEN and CDR2 SYDVKM. In DNA, the CDR3 is TGTGCCAGCAGGCACAAGGACAGGGTTGGCTCCTACGAGCAGTACTTC. As protein: CASRHKDRVGSYEQYF.

V is TRBV7-3 and J is TRBJ2-1; 8 bases agree with TRBD2. The CDR3 spans 15 residues. With 3 bases clipped from V and 8 bases from J, the junction kept 9 bases outside the gene matches. The germline gives CDR1 SGHTA, CDR2 FQGTGA. As DNA, the CDR3 is TGTGCCAGCAGCTTGGGATTAGCGGGGTTCGATGAGCAGTTCTTC. Translated, it gives CASSLGLAGFDEQFF.

This sequence joins TRBV5-4 and TRBJ2-2, with 10 bases aligning to TRBD1. The ends lost 2 bases at V and 5 bases at J; junction bases unmatched: 6. The CDR3 loop spans 16 amino acids. Germline V gene lookup returns CDR1 SGHNT and CDR2 YYREEE (reference sequence). DNA for the CDR3: TGTGCCAGCAGCTTTCCGGGACAGGGGAGAACCGGGGAGCTGTTTTTT. Its translation: CASSFPGQGRTGELFF.

In its sample, this clone was seen once. The chain has TRBV10-3 and TRBJ1-3; D is perhaps TRBD1 (5 bases). Germline-derived CDR1 and CDR2 are ENHRY and SYGVKD. Trimming removed 8 bases from V and 0 bases from J, with 11 bases in between. The CDR3 has 14 residues. The CDR3 sequence: CAIGTGYSGNTIYF. The CDR3 DNA reads as TGTGCCATCGGCACAGGCTACTCTGGAAACACCATATATTTT.

The table lists this clone with many counts. The chain uses TRBV5-4 and TRBJ2-7; 8 nucleotides agree with TRBD1. Germline V gives CDR1 SGHNT, CDR2 YYREEE (reference sequence). With V trimmed by 0 bases and J by 6 bases, 2 bases remained unmatched. The CDR3 covers 13 residues. The CDR3 DNA reads as TGTGCCAGCAGCTTGGAGACAGGGGTCGAGCAGTACTTC. Protein: CASSLETGVEQYF.

V is TRBV4-3 and J is TRBJ2-2; maybe TRBD2 (5 bases). Trimming cost V 2 bases and J 0 bases, with 10 bases left between them. Germline CDR1 reads LGHNA; CDR2 reads YSLEER. CDR3 length: 16 residues. CDR3 loop: CASSQRSLANTGELFF. The CDR3 nucleotides read TGCGCCAGCAGCCAAAGGTCACTAGCGAACACCGGGGAGCTGTTTTTT.

The genes are TRBV20-1 and TRBJ1-2; tentatively, D is TRBD1 (5 bases). Germline loops: CDR1 DFQATT, CDR2 SNEGSKA (reference sequence). The V and J ends lost 3 bases and 6 bases respectively, with 8 bases between them. The CDR3 covers 11 residues. The CDR3 region has the DNA TGCAGTGCTAGTAAGGGGCATGGCTACACCTTC. Encoded protein: CSASKGHGYTF.

V usage is TRBV4-1 and J usage is TRBJ1-6; D might be TRBD1 (6 bases). V lost 2 bases to trimming and J lost 8 bases, with 19 bases between them. Per the germline V gene, CDR1 is MGHRA and CDR2 is YSYEKL. The CDR3 is 17 residues long. The chain's CDR3 is CASSQTPGDRTHSPLHF. Here the CDR3 DNA reads TGCGCCAGCAGCCAAACACCGGGCGACAGGACACATTCACCCCTCCACTTT.

V usage is TRBV9 and J usage is TRBJ1-4; 12 nucleotides agree with TRBD1. The CDR3 spans 18 residues. Germline V gene sequence: CDR1 SGDLS, CDR2 YYNGEE. The V segment lost 3 bases and the J segment 7 bases; nucleotides outside the gene matches: 13. The CDR3 nucleotides read TGTGCCAGCAGCGGACGGGACAGGGGGCGGGGAGGGGGTGAAAAACTGTTTTTT. It yields the protein CASSGRDRGRGGGEKLFF.

The genes are TRBV9 and TRBJ2-4; TRBD2 aligns across 13 bases. CDR3 length: 16 amino acids. V was pared by 0 bases and J by 7 bases, with 4 bases of the junction left unmatched. Germline values: CDR1 SGDLS, CDR2 YYNGEE. CDR3 bases: TGTGCCAGCAGCGTAGGGACTAGCGGGGGTGGGAACATTCAGTACTTC. The encoded protein is CASSVGTSGGGNIQYF.

This clone was recorded once. The chain links TRBV19 to TRBJ2-7, with TRBD1 matching over 8 bases. Germline-derived CDR1 and CDR2 are LNHDA and SQIVND (reference sequence). CDR3 length equals 17 residues. J was trimmed by 5 bases and V by 1 base; bases with no gene match: 13. CDR3 sequence reads: CASSIAFRAGGVDEQYF. The CDR3 DNA is TGTGCCAGTAGTATAGCGTTCAGAGCAGGGGGCGTCGACGAGCAGTACTTC.

This clone has only one observation. Written as DNA, the CDR3 is TGTGCCAGTAGTATCGTCGGGGACAGTAATTCACCCCTCCACTTT. Protein product: CASSIVGDSNSPLHF. The rearrangement joins TRBV19 to TRBJ1-6; TRBD1 matches at 7 bases. Germline CDR1 and CDR2: LNHDA and SQIVND (reference sequence). There are 15 residues in the CDR3. J gave up 6 bases and V 3 bases, and 5 bases lay outside the gene matches. The full variable domain, completed using reference TRBV19 and TRBJ1-6, is DGGITQSPKYLFRKEGQNVTLSCEQNLNHDAMYWYRQDPGQGLRLIYYSQIVNDFQKGDIAEGYSVSREKKESFPLTVTSAQKNPTAFYLCASSIVGDSNSPLHFGNGTRLTVT.

The rearrangement links TRBV18 to TRBJ2-7, with 8 bases identical to TRBD2. The V segment lost 3 bases and the J segment 4 bases; nucleotides outside the gene matches: 5. This CDR3 is built from 14 residues. CDR1 and CDR2 (germline): KGHSH, LQKENI. The CDR3 reads CASSPSPGGYEQYF. CDR3 coding DNA: TGTGCCAGCTCACCTTCGCCGGGAGGGTACGAGCAGTACTTC. The full variable domain, in which reference TRBV18 and TRBJ2-7 provide the parts outside the CDR3, is NAGVMQNPRHLVRRRGQEARLRCSPMKGHSHVYWYRQLPEEGLKFMVYLQKENIIDESGMPKERFSAEFPKEGPSILRIQQVVRGDSAAYFCASSPSPGGYEQYFGPGTRLTVT.

With respect to this clone: The identical CDR3 is also encoded by other nucleotide sequences in the sample. The CDR3 coding sequence is TGTGCCAGCAGTTACGGGGAGGGGACTTACGAGCAGTACTTC. Its protein is CASSYGEGTYEQYF. The V and J genes are TRBV6-5 and TRBJ2-7; TRBD2 agrees at 7 bases. Germline-derived CDR1 and CDR2 are MNHEY and SVGAGI. The CDR3 contains 14 residues. V lost 2 bases, J lost 4 bases, and 5 bases stayed unmatched.

This chain connects TRBV6-6 to TRBJ2-5, with TRBD1 as a possible D gene (6 bases). The CDR3 spans 15 residues. V lost 4 bases and J lost 5, with 17 bases in between. CDR1 is MNHNY, CDR2 SVGAGI, per germline (reference sequence). The CDR3 here is CASSFRLNQGETQYF. The CDR3 nucleotides read TGTGCCAGCAGTTTCCGATTAAACCAGGGGGAGACCCAGTACTTC.

The chain is built from TRBV10-3 and TRBJ2-3; 10 nucleotides match TRBD2. This CDR3 has 15 residues. Germline V gives CDR1 ENHRY, CDR2 SYGVKD. Trimming took 8 bases from V and 3 from J; bases not matched to a gene: 8. CDR3 protein: CAIGDSGGPTDTQYF. The DNA of the CDR3 is TGTGCCATCGGGGATAGCGGGGGGCCTACAGATACGCAGTATTTT.

This clone was counted once. J is TRBJ2-5 and V is TRBV7-9; possible D gene TRBD2, 6 bases. V was cut by 5 bases and J by 3 bases, with 16 bases left in between. CDR1 is SEHNR and CDR2 is FQNEAQ in the germline V gene (reference sequence). CDR3 size: 15 residues. This CDR3 reads CASSRRGTDEETQYF. The CDR3 DNA reads as TGTGCCAGCAGCAGGCGCGGGACCGACGAAGAGACCCAGTACTTC.

This chain links TRBV7-8 with TRBJ2-3, with a weak D call TRBD2 (7 bases). The CDR3 runs to 15 residues. V lost 3 bases and J lost 4, with 14 bases in between. CDR1 and CDR2 (germline): SGHVS, FQNEAQ. The CDR3 reads CASSFRGGPADTQYF. Written as DNA, the CDR3 is TGTGCCAGCAGCTTTAGGGGGGGGCCAGCAGATACGCAGTATTTT.